This TCR beta chain was documented in a study of T-cell reconstitution after alpha-beta-depleted transplantation in children. Study-wide results and limits: Reported findings indicate that, about two months after transplant, alpha-beta T cells came from several hundred expanded clones, which were derived from non-depleted graft cells. T-cell counts and diversity were attributed mostly to newly produced T cells one year after transplant. Some patients owed their high day-60 TCRbeta diversity to surviving recipient T cells and thymic progenitors.

A note on this clonotype: The antigen remains undetermined.

Unique molecular identifiers were built into the TCRbeta library. MiXCR, applied by TCRdb to the PCR reads, yields one record per CDR3 protein. The sample yields around 960,000 distinct CDR3 sequences, about 29% seen once. The CDR3 sequence is 13 residues long. Deletions cut 1 base from V and 7 bases from J, with 10 bases between. CDR1 SGHTA and CDR2 FQGTGA come from the germline V gene. This clonotype originated in a boy under three years old who had a stem cell transplant for SCID, so the T cells may come from the graft donor. The material was PBMCs, mostly from graft donor cells, obtained 360 days after TCRalphabeta/CD19-depleted stem cell transplant. The chain couples TRBV7-3 to TRBJ1-2; tentative D call: TRBD1 (6 bases). CDR3 sequence reads: CASSLNRDRGYTF. CDR3 sequence (DNA): TGTGCCAGCAGCTTAAACAGGGATCGTGGCTACACCTTC.